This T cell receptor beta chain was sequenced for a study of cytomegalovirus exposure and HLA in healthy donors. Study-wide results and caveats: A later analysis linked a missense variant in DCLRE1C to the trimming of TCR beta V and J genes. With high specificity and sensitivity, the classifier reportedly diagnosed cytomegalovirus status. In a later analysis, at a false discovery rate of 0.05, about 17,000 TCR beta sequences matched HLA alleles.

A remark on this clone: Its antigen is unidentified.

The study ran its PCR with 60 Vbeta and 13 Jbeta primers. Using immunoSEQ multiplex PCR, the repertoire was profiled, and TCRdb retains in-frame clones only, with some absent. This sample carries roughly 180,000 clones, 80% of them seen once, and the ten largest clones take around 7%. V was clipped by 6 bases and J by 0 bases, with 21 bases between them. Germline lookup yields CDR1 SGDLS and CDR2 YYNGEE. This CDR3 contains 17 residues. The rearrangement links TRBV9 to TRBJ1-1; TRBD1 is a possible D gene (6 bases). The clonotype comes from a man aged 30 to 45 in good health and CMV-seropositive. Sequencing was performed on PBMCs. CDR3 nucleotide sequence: TGTGCCAGCACCCCGGCGGGGGCCCAGTCGCTGAACACTGAAGCTTTCTTT. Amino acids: CASTPAGAQSLNTEAFF.